This T cell receptor beta chain was obtained from a study of T-cell reconstitution after alpha-beta-depleted transplantation in children (dated by TCRdb to between 2015 and 2016). As for the study more broadly: The study quantitatively tracked T-cell immune reconstitution after TCRalphabeta/CD19-depleted allogeneic hematopoietic cell transplantation in children using TCR repertoire profiling.

A note on this clonotype: Its specific antigen is unknown. Base-call qualities are not available, and no considerably larger clone is one nucleotide away.

The library was generated by PCR. Sequencing was performed on an Illumina HiSeq 2500. TCR libraries were prepared with molecular barcoding, using unique molecular identifiers to normalize TCRbeta repertoire quantification. TCRdb took the public reads, trimmed them with fastp at Q25, ran MiXCR for clone calling and kept in-frame beta chains. Rows are combined by CDR3 protein, so each entry shows the most common genes and DNA. This sample lists some 240,000 distinct CDR3 sequences; 12% were detected once. The ten top clones hold around 2.5% of the sample. From the cysteine through the phenylalanine, the CDR3 covers 16 amino acids. Solely the CDR3 DNA is kept, with 48 bases framed from the first base. Reading the germline V gene (reference sequence) gives CDR1 GTSNPN and CDR2 SVGIG. Trimming at the junction amounts to 2 bases on V and 5 bases on J, and the germline ends lie 21 bases apart.

This receptor chain uses TRBV30 and TRBJ1-1; the D gene is perhaps TRBD1, from 5 matching bases. This receptor was taken from a human donor who donated a stem cell graft to a child with acute lymphoblastic leukemia. The source material was PBMCs from the stem cell graft donor, sampled from the stem cell graft. DNA sequence: TGTGCCTGGAGTCGCCTTACAGGATCCCGGGGGACTGAAGCTTTCTTT. It translates to CAWSRLTGSRGTEAFF.